The 16 T cell receptor beta chains in this list originate from one sample, sequenced in a study of glioma-infiltrating T cells after dendritic cell vaccination. Clones were sequenced by immunoSEQ multiplex PCR, and TCRdb holds only the in-frame ones, with some missing. The sample consists of fewer than 110,000 clones, roughly 79% of them appearing once. The material sequenced was blood, taken before dendritic cell vaccination. These receptor sequences come from a human donor with glioblastoma.

The rearrangement links TRBV30 to TRBJ1-6, with D unresolved. Germline V gives CDR1 GTSNPN, CDR2 SVGIG (reference sequence). Trimming stripped 5 bases from V and 4 bases from J, with 9 bases between. The CDR3 spans 13 residues. The CDR3 DNA reads as TGTGCCTGGGAAGGAGATTATAATTCACCCCTCCACTTT. Encoded protein: CAWEGDYNSPLHF. The full variable domain, its missing parts supplied by reference TRBV30 and TRBJ1-6, is SQTIHQWPATLVQPVGSPLSLECTVEGTSNPNLYWYRQAAGRGLQLLFYSVGIGQISSEVPQNLSASRPQDRQFILSSKKLLLSDSGFYLCAWEGDYNSPLHFGNGTRLTVT.

This clone appeared a single time. The rearrangement joins TRBV6-1 to TRBJ2-1; TRBD2 agrees at 11 bases. Germline values: CDR1 MNHNS, CDR2 SASEGT. This CDR3 spans 15 amino acids. Trimming at V came to 2 bases and at J to 7 bases, leaving 4 bases not matched to a gene. CDR3 sequence (DNA): TGTGCCAGCAGTGAACTAGCGGGGGGTTATAATGAGCAGTTCTTC. Protein sequence: CASSELAGGYNEQFF.

This clone was seen a single time. This chain connects TRBV7-3 to TRBJ2-5, with D tentatively TRBD2 (5 bases). V lost 5 bases and J 3 bases, leaving 10 bases between the germline ends. This CDR3 is 13 amino acids long. Germline V gives CDR1 SGHTA, CDR2 FQGTGA. The CDR3, as DNA: TGTGCCAGCAGCGCGGGCGCGGAAGAGACCCAGTACTTC. Protein product: CASSAGAEETQYF.

The DNA of the CDR3 is TGCGCCAGCAGTACAGCGGGGGGGCTTAATGAGCAGTTCTTC. Encoded protein: CASSTAGGLNEQFF. The chain joins TRBV10-2 to TRBJ2-1, with TRBD2 identical over 10 bases. V shed 5 bases and J 7 bases; nucleotides not matched to a gene: 5. In germline, CDR1 is WSHSY, CDR2 SAAADI. The CDR3 consists of 14 residues.

The table lists this clone with many counts. The V call is TRBV7-9, the J call TRBJ1-4, with TRBD1 matching 7 bases. The germline CDR1 and CDR2 sequences are SEHNR and FQNEAQ (reference sequence). The CDR3 spans 14 residues. The V gene end was trimmed by 5 bases and the J gene end by 10 bases; junction bases not matched to a gene: 10. Written as DNA, the CDR3 is TGTGCCAGCAGCGTGGGACAGTTCAGAGGAAAACTGTTTTTT. Protein product: CASSVGQFRGKLFF.

The chain links TRBV18 to TRBJ1-1; D gene uncertain. V lost 7 bases and J lost 5, with 14 bases in between. Germline V lookup: CDR1 KGHSH, CDR2 LQKENI. This CDR3 comprises 13 residues. The CDR3, as DNA: TGTGCCAGCTGGCGGGGAGTGGATACTGAAGCTTTCTTT. It is translated as CASWRGVDTEAFF.

This clone was seen just once. J is TRBJ2-1 and V is TRBV10-3; 9 nucleotides agree with TRBD1. This CDR3 is 13 amino acids long. The V segment lost 7 bases and the J segment 9 bases; nucleotides outside the gene matches: 7. The germline CDR1 and CDR2 sequences are ENHRY and SYGVKD. CDR3 loop: CAITTDRGREQFF. The CDR3 DNA is TGTGCCATCACAACGGACAGGGGCCGTGAGCAGTTCTTC.

CDR3 loop: CASRLSGQVYGYTF. The CDR3 DNA follows: TGTGCCAGCAGACTAAGTGGACAGGTCTATGGCTACACCTTC. This rearrangement joins TRBV11-2 to TRBJ1-2; 7 bases agree with TRBD1. With V trimmed by 6 bases and J by 4 bases, 8 bases remained unmatched. CDR1 is SGHAT and CDR2 is FQNNGV in the germline V gene. The CDR3 is 14 residues long.

V usage is TRBV7-2 and J usage is TRBJ2-1; 11 bases line up with TRBD1. The germline CDR1 and CDR2 sequences are SGHTA and FQGNSA. There are 18 residues in the CDR3. The V and J ends lost 6 bases and 7 bases, in that order; junction bases with no gene match: 17. CDR3 sequence: CASSPTLYAGTGGNEQFF. CDR3 DNA sequence: TGTGCCAGCAGTCCGACACTATACGCCGGGACAGGGGGGAATGAGCAGTTCTTC.

The CDR3 here is CASTLMAGIYNEQFF. In nucleotides, the CDR3 is TGCGCCAGCACCCTGATGGCAGGGATTTACAATGAGCAGTTCTTC. The genes are TRBV5-1 and TRBJ2-1, with a weak D call TRBD1 (5 bases). Between the trimmed V and J ends, which lost 6 bases and 4 bases, there was a span of 17 bases. Germline V gives CDR1 SGHRS, CDR2 YFSETQ. The length of the CDR3 is 15 residues.

The gene calls are TRBV7-9 and TRBJ2-2; perhaps TRBD1 as D (6 bases). V was shortened by 11 bases and J by 1 base, with 17 bases between the two germline ends. Germline V CDR1 and CDR2: SEHNR, FQNEAQ (reference sequence). The length of the CDR3 is 15 residues. For the CDR3, the DNA is TGTGCCGGCACGCGAAGGACAGTGAACACCGGGGAGCTGTTTTTT. As protein: CAGTRRTVNTGELFF.

The chain links TRBV5-1 to TRBJ2-5, with 9 bases lining up with TRBD1. The V segment lost 0 bases and the J segment 5 bases; nucleotides outside the gene matches: 5. The CDR3 is made up of 15 amino acids. Germline V gene sequence: CDR1 SGHRS, CDR2 YFSETQ. The CDR3 is CASSLGDRGLETQYF. The CDR3 DNA is TGCGCCAGCAGCTTGGGAGACAGGGGGTTGGAGACCCAGTACTTC.

The V call is TRBV4-3, the J call TRBJ2-1; 9 nucleotides align to TRBD1. The length of the CDR3 is 15 residues. Germline CDR1 and CDR2: LGHNA and YSLEER. V lost 4 bases and J lost 3; bases outside the gene matches: 4. The CDR3 DNA follows: TGCGCCAGCAGCCCCGGGACAGGGCGCTACAATGAGCAGTTCTTC. Translating gives CASSPGTGRYNEQFF.

This clone came up a few times. This rearrangement joins TRBV7-9 to TRBJ1-1; the D is unclear. V gave up 1 base and J gave up 4 bases, with 19 bases separating them. This CDR3 is built from 17 residues. The germline V gene has CDR1 SEHNR and CDR2 FQNEAQ (reference sequence). Written as DNA, the CDR3 is TGTGCCAGCAGCTTAGTCAGATCATCCACTTCGGGCACTGAAGCTTTCTTT. This encodes CASSLVRSSTSGTEAFF.

V usage is TRBV5-6 and J usage is TRBJ2-5; D gene uncertain. V gave up 0 bases and J gave up 2 bases, with 8 bases separating them. Germline V gives CDR1 SGHDT, CDR2 YYEEEE. The CDR3 covers 14 residues. The CDR3 loop is CASSLDEIQETQYF. CDR3 coding DNA: TGTGCCAGCAGCTTGGACGAGATTCAAGAGACCCAGTACTTC.

The sample holds a few counts of this clone. The chain recombines TRBV19 with TRBJ1-4; 9 nucleotides match TRBD1. After removal of 6 bases from V and 0 bases from J, the junction contained 17 bases not matched to a gene. Germline loops: CDR1 LNHDA, CDR2 SQIVND (reference sequence). This CDR3 contains 20 residues. CDR3 sequence (DNA): TGTGCCAGTAGATTAACCTGGGACAGGGACCTCTCTGCAACTAATGAAAAACTGTTTTTT. This sequence encodes CASRLTWDRDLSATNEKLFF.